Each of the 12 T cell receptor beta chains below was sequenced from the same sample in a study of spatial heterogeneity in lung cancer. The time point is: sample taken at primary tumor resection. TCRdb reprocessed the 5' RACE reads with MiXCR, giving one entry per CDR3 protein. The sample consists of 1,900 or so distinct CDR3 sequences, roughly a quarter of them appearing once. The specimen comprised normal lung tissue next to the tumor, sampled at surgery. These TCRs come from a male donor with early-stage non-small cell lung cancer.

DNA of the CDR3: TGTGCCAGCTCACCACCGAGTCTAGCGGGAGGGACTGAGCAGTTCTTC. It is translated as CASSPPSLAGGTEQFF. This rearrangement joins TRBV18 to TRBJ2-1; 12 bases are a match to TRBD2. The J segment lost 9 bases and the V segment lost 0 bases, leaving 6 bases of the junction unmatched. CDR3 length equals 16 residues. CDR1 KGHSH and CDR2 LQKENI come from the germline V gene.

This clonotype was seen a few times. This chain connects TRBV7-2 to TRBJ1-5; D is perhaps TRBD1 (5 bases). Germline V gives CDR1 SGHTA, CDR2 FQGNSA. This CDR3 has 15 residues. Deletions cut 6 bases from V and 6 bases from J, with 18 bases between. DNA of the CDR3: TGTGCCAGCAGTCGTGAAGGGAGGGGAGCTCAGCCCCAGCATTTT. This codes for CASSREGRGAQPQHF.

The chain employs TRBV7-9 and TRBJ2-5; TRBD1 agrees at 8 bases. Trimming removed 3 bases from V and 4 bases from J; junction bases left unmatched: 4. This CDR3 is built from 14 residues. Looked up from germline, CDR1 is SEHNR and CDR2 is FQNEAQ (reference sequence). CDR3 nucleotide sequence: TGTGCCAGCAGCTTCGGACAGGGACGAGAGACCCAGTACTTC. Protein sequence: CASSFGQGRETQYF.

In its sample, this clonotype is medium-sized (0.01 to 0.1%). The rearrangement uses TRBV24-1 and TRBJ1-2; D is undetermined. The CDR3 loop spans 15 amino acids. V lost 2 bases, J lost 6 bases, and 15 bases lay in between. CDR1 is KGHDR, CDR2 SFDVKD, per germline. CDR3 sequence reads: CATSDYSGEKDGYTF. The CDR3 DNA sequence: TGTGCCACCAGTGATTACTCCGGGGAAAAGGATGGCTACACCTTC.

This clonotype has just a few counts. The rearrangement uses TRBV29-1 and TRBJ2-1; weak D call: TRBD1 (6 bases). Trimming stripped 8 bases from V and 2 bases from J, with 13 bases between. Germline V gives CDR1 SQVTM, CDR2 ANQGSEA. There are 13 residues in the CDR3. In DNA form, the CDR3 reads TGCAGCTCACTAGGGGGTACCTACAATGAGCAGTTCTTC. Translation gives CSSLGGTYNEQFF.

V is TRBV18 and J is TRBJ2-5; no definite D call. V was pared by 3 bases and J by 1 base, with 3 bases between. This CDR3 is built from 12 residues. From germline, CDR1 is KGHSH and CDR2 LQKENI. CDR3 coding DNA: TGTGCCAGCTCACCGCTCCAAGAGACCCAGTACTTC. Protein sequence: CASSPLQETQYF.

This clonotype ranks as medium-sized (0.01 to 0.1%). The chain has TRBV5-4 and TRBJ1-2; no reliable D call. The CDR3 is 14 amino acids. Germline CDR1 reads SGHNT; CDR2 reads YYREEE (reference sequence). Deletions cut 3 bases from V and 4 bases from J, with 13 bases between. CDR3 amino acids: CASSSDGFFYGYTF. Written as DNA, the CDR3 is TGTGCCAGCAGCTCGGACGGATTCTTCTATGGCTACACCTTC.

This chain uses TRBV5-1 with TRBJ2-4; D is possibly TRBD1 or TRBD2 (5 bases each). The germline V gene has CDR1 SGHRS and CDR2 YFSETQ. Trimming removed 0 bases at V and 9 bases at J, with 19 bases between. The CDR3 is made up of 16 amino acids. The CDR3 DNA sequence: TGCGCCAGCAGCTTGGAGCGCTCGGGGCTCTATGGCATTCAGTACTTC. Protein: CASSLERSGLYGIQYF.

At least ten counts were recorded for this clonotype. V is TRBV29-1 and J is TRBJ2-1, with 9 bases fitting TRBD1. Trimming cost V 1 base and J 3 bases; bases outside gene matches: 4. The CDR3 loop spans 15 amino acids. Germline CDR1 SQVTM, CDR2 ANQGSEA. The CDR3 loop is CSVEGGTGYYNEQFF. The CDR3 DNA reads TGCAGCGTTGAAGGAGGGACAGGGTACTACAATGAGCAGTTCTTC.

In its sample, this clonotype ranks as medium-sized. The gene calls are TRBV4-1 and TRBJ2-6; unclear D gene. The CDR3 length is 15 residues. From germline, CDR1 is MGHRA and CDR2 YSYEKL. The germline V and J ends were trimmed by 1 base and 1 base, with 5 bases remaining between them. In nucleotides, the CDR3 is TGCGCCAGCAGCCAAGTGGGGTCTGGGGCCAACGTCCTGACTTTC. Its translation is CASSQVGSGANVLTF.

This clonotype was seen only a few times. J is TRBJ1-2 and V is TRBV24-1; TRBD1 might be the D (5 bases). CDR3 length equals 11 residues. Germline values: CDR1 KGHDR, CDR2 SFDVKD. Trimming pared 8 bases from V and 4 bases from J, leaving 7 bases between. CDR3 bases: TGTGCCACCACCGACAGCTATGGCTACACCTTC. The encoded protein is CATTDSYGYTF.

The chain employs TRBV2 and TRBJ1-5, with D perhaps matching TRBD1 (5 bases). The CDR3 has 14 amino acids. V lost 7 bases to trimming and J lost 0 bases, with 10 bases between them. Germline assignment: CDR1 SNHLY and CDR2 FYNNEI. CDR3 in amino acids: CASTGASSNQPQHF. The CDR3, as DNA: TGTGCCAGCACCGGGGCATCTAGCAATCAGCCCCAGCATTTT.